This TCR beta chain was found in a study of blood T cell repertoires in COVID-19. About the study: Samples representing acute and convalescent COVID-19 were sourced from the United States, Italy and Spain. PBMCs, B-cell-depleted T cells, or T cells provided the cDNA or gDNA that made up the material.

Deletions cut 0 bases from V and 0 bases from J, with 12 bases between. There are 17 residues in the CDR3. Per the germline V gene, CDR1 is LGHNA and CDR2 is YSLEER. Per the study methods: Scientists estimated how many nucleated cells there were by amplifying reference gene primers. The protocol was immunoSEQ multiplex PCR, while the TCRdb copy is restricted to in-frame clones and leaves out a portion. V and J calls and clone size are as listed in that table; D and trimming were resolved from the DNA. The sample lists about 160,000 clones; roughly 85% were seen once. Sequenced: peripheral blood. The chain couples TRBV4-3 to TRBJ2-4; D not certain. The source is a human donor with acute or convalescent COVID-19. The donor label of this sample is uncertain. CDR3 residues: CASSQDLGEVAKNIQYF. The CDR3 DNA reads TGCGCCAGCAGCCAAGATCTGGGTGAGGTAGCCAAAAACATTCAGTACTTC.